This TCR beta chain was captured in a study of blood T cell repertoires in COVID-19. This table comes from immunoSEQ multiplex PCR, and its TCRdb copy is limited to in-frame clones, with some not included. The table lists some 190,000 clones, 65% to 80% of them singletons. Per germline, CDR1 LNHDA and CDR2 SQIVND (reference sequence). The CDR3 has 14 amino acids. Trimming pared 5 bases from V and 2 bases from J, leaving 9 bases between. In assigning cohorts, the study relied on participant-reported clinical history. This clone was observed a handful of times. V and J are TRBV19 and TRBJ1-4; no clear D. The sample was PBMCs or T cells enriched from blood (not recorded which). The origin of this receptor is a woman aged 50 to 60 with acute COVID-19. The DNA of the CDR3 is TGTGCCAGTAGTGGGAGGGCCACTAATGAAAAACTGTTTTTT. Translation gives CASSGRATNEKLFF.